The text below deals with one T cell receptor (beta chain). This record belongs to a study of patients and donors after allogeneic stem cell transplantation. MiXCR, applied by TCRdb to the RT-PCR reads, yields one record per CDR3 protein. The sample records over 400,000 distinct CDR3 sequences, 16% being singletons. This clonotype was sampled from a human donor who was either an allogeneic HSCT recipient or a stem cell or donor lymphocyte infusion donor (not recorded which). It is not recorded whose cells these are; they may come from a transplant donor. The sequenced sample was blood, either unsorted or a sorted T cell fraction (not recorded which).

The CDR3 DNA follows: TGTGCCAGCAGCTTGGGTTCTTCTAGCACCAATGAGCAGTTCTTC. This sequence encodes CASSLGSSSTNEQFF. The rearrangement uses TRBV5-6 and TRBJ2-1; possible D gene TRBD2, 5 bases. The germline V gene encodes CDR1 SGHDT and CDR2 YYEEEE. The ends were cut back, 0 bases at V and 6 bases at J, with 13 bases in the middle. The CDR3 contains 15 residues.